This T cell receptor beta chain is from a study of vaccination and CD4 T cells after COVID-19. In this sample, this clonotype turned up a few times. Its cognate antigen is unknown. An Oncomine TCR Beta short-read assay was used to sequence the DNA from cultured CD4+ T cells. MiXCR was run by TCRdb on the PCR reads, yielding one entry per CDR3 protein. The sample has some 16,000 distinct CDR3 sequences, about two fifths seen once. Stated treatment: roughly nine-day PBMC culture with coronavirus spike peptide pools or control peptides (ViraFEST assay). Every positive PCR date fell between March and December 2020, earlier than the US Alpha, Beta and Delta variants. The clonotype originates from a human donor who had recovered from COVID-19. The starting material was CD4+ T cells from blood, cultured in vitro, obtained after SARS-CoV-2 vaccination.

The CDR3 nucleotides read TGTGCCAGCAGCTTAGTGACAGCCTCGGCTAGCAATCAGCCCCAGCATTTT. The encoded protein is CASSLVTASASNQPQHF. This chain joins TRBV7-8 and TRBJ1-5; possibly TRBD1 for D (5 bases). The V end lost 1 base, the J end lost 0 bases, and 13 bases lay between the germline ends. Looked up from germline, CDR1 is SGHVS and CDR2 is FQNEAQ. The CDR3 is 17 residues long.